This TCR beta chain stems from a study of shared clonotypes between healthy human individuals. This CDR3 comprises 15 residues. V shed 4 bases and J 3 bases; nucleotides not matched to a gene: 6. From germline, CDR1 is SGHRS and CDR2 YFSETQ. Notes on the study in general: The naive CD4 repertoires of a handful of donors were compared, and around 5% of clonotypes were shared.

In regard to this clone: Its target is unknown.

Deep was the level used in running the assay. The DNA input per sorted-subset replicate PCR was roughly 0.2 ug, corresponding to 28,000 or so T cell genomes. Some clones are missing from TCRdb's copy, which holds only in-frame ones; the method was immunoSEQ multiplex PCR. Here the sample spans over a million clones, about 84% being singletons. Partitioning of CD4+ cells yielded a CD45RA+ naive subset and a CD45RA-negative memory subset. This TCR was sampled from a man aged 18 to 30 in good health. Some clones in this sample may be carry-over from other donors' samples. The J gene is TRBJ1-4, the V gene TRBV5-1; 7 nucleotides line up with TRBD1. Source material: memory CD4+ T cells from PBMCs. Subset here: CD45RA-negative fraction. This CDR3 is CASSKGARANEKLFF. In nucleotides, the CDR3 is TGCGCCAGCAGCAAGGGGGCCAGGGCTAATGAAAAACTGTTTTTT.